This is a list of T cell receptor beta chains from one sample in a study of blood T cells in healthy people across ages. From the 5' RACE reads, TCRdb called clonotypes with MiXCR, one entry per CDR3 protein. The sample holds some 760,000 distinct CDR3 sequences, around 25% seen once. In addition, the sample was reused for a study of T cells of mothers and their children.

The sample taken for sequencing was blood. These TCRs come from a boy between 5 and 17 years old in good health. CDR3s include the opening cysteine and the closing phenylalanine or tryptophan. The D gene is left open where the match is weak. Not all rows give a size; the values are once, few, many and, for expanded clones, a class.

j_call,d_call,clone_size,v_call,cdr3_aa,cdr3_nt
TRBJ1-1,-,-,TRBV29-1,CSAETDRNTEAFF,TGCAGCGCCGAAACCGACAGGAACACTGAAGCTTTCTTT
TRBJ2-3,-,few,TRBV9,CASSVGPVDTQYF,TGTGCCAGCAGCGTAGGTCCCGTAGATACGCAGTATTTT
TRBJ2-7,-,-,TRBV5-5,CASSSRWNYEQYF,TGTGCCAGCAGCTCGAGGTGGAACTACGAGCAGTACTTC
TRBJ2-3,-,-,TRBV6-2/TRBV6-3,CASSYVIGTGFLVSDTQYF,TGTGCCAGCAGTTACGTTATTGGCACAGGGTTTTTGGTTTCAGATACGCAGTATTTT
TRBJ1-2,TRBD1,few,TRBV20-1,CSAYKTGIGPHGYTF,TGCAGTGCTTATAAGACAGGGATAGGTCCCCATGGCTACACCTTC
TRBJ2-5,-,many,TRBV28,CASSFVSLGDTGETQYF,TGTGCCAGCAGTTTCGTATCCCTGGGGGATACTGGAGAGACCCAGTACTTC
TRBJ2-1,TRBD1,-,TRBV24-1,CATAKGGRSSYNEQFF,TGTGCCACGGCTAAAGGGGGCCGAAGCTCCTACAATGAGCAGTTCTTC
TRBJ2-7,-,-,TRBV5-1,CASSPGGAGSSYEQYF,TGCGCCAGCAGCCCCGGAGGGGCAGGGAGCTCCTACGAGCAGTACTTC
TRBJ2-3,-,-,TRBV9,CASSVAGRTDTQYF,TGTGCCAGCAGCGTAGCGGGGAGGACAGATACGCAGTATTTT
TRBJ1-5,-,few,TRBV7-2,CASSFSRNQPQHF,TGTGCCAGCAGCTTCTCCCGCAATCAGCCCCAGCATTTT
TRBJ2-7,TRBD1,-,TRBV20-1,CSARDGKQGFEQYF,TGCAGTGCTAGAGACGGAAAACAGGGGTTCGAGCAGTACTTC
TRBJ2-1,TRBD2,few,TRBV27,CASTFGTSGRNEQFF,TGTGCCAGCACCTTCGGGACTAGCGGGAGGAATGAGCAGTTCTTC
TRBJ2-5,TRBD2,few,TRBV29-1,CSVEGLSEETQYF,TGCAGCGTGGAGGGACTAAGCGAAGAGACCCAGTACTTC
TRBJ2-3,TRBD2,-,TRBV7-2,CASSGLAGGPQYF,TGTGCCAGCAGCGGACTAGCGGGAGGCCCGCAGTATTTT
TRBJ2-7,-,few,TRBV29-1,CSVGKTGTIYEQYF,TGCAGCGTTGGGAAGACAGGTACCATCTACGAGCAGTACTTC
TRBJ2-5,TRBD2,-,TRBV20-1,CSAISGGAGETQYF,TGCAGTGCTATAAGCGGGGGGGCCGGAGAGACCCAGTACTTC
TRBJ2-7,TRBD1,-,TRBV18,CASSEVGQISYEQYF,TGTGCCAGCTCAGAGGTGGGACAGATCTCCTACGAGCAGTACTTC
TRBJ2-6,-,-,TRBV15,CATSKLQGSGANVLTF,TGTGCCACCAGCAAACTACAGGGTTCTGGGGCCAACGTCCTGACTTTC
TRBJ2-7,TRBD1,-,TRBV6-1,CASTGGTGAFEQYF,TGTGCCAGCACGGGGGGGACAGGGGCCTTCGAGCAGTACTTC
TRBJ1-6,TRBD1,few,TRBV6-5,CASSYSGTGGSPLHF,TGTGCCAGCAGTTACTCCGGGACAGGGGGTTCACCCCTCCACTTT
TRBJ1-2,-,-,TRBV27,CASSLVGLGYGYTF,TGTGCCAGCAGTTTAGTGGGGCTAGGCTATGGCTACACCTTC
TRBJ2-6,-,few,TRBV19,CASSIDGGHTSGANVLTF,TGTGCCAGTAGTATAGACGGGGGACACACCTCTGGGGCCAACGTCCTGACTTTC
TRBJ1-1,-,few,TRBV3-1,CASSHDGGTEAFF,TGTGCCAGCAGCCACGACGGGGGGACTGAAGCTTTCTTT
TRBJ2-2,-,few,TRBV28,CASSLGGLVSGELFF,TGTGCCAGCAGTCTCGGCGGTCTAGTGTCCGGGGAGCTGTTTTTT
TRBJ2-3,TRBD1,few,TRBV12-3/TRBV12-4,CASSSDRVPDTQYF,TGTGCCAGCAGTTCCGACAGGGTCCCAGATACGCAGTATTTT
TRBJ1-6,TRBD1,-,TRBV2,CASSPTGINSPLHF,TGTGCCAGCAGCCCGACAGGGATAAATTCACCCCTCCACTTT
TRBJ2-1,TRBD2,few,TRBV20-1,CSGVARAGGVPYNEQFF,TGCAGCGGAGTCGCCCGCGCCGGGGGGGTTCCCTACAATGAGCAGTTCTTC
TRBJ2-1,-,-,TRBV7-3,CASSPVGGLDNEQFF,TGTGCCAGCAGCCCAGTGGGGGGGCTCGACAATGAGCAGTTCTTC
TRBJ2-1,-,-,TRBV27,CASSLRGPQSYNEQFF,TGTGCCAGCAGTTTGCGGGGACCACAGAGCTACAATGAGCAGTTCTTC
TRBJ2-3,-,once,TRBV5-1,CASSLEAGKSDTQYF,TGCGCCAGCAGCTTGGAAGCGGGTAAATCAGATACGCAGTATTTT
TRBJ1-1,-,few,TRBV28,CASSRYGEAFF,TGTGCCAGCAGTCGGTACGGAGAAGCTTTCTTT
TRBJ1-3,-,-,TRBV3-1,CASSQDRGAIFSGNTIYF,TGTGCCAGCAGCCAAGACCGTGGGGCTATCTTCTCTGGAAACACCATATATTTT
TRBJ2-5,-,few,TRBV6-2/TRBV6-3,CASSYSDRAVGTQYF,TGTGCCAGCAGTTACTCCGATCGAGCGGTGGGGACCCAGTACTTC
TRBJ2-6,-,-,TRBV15,CATSSGDLYRSGANVLTF,TGTGCCACCAGCAGCGGGGACCTCTATCGGTCTGGGGCCAACGTCCTGACTTTC
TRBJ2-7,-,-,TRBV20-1,CSASDPAGSYEQYF,TGCAGTGCTAGTGACCCTGCGGGCTCCTACGAGCAGTACTTC
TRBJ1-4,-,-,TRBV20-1,CSAMGSVSEKLFF,TGCAGTGCTATGGGGAGCGTCTCTGAAAAACTGTTTTTT
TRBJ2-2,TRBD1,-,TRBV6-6,CASSYQGANTGELFF,TGTGCCAGCAGTTACCAGGGGGCGAACACCGGGGAGCTGTTTTTT
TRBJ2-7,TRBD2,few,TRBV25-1,CASTAASGNSYEQYF,TGTGCCAGCACCGCTGCTAGCGGGAACTCCTACGAGCAGTACTTC
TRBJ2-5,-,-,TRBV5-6,CASSLNKQTQYF,TGTGCCAGCAGCTTGAATAAACAGACCCAGTACTTC
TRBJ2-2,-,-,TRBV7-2,CASGRSGGELFF,TGTGCCAGCGGACGGAGTGGCGGGGAGCTGTTTTTT
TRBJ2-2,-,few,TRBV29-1,CSGSGGPNTGELFF,TGCAGCGGGAGTGGGGGACCGAACACCGGGGAGCTGTTTTTT
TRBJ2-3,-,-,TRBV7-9,CASSLSQIGADTQYF,TGTGCCAGCAGCCTAAGCCAGATCGGGGCAGATACGCAGTATTTT
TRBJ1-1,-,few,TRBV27,CASRSAPNTEAFF,TGTGCCAGCCGTTCGGCCCCGAACACTGAAGCTTTCTTT
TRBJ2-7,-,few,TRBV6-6,CASSNQGYEQYF,TGTGCCAGCAGTAACCAAGGCTACGAGCAGTACTTC
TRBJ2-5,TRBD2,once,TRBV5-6,CASSLALAGVLYF,TGTGCCAGCAGCTTGGCCCTAGCGGGAGTTTTGTACTTC
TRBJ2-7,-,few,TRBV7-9,CASSSDMSYEQYF,TGTGCCAGCAGCTCGGACATGTCCTACGAGCAGTACTTC
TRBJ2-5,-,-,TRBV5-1,CASSKERMKETQYF,TGCGCCAGCAGCAAGGAGCGAATGAAAGAGACCCAGTACTTC
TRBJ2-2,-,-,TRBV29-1,CSVVVWVGNTGELFF,TGCAGCGTTGTTGTTTGGGTCGGGAACACCGGGGAGCTGTTTTTT
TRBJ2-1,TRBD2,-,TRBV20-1,CSARELAGDLNEQFF,TGCAGTGCTAGAGAGCTAGCGGGAGACCTAAATGAGCAGTTCTTC
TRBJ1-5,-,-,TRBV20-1,CSARGSHNQPQHF,TGCAGTGCTAGGGGCAGTCACAATCAGCCCCAGCATTTT
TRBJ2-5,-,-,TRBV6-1,CASSEEFGISGETQCF,TGTGCCAGCAGTGAAGAGTTCGGGATATCAGGAGAGACCCAGTGCTTC
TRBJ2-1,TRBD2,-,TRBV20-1,CSARKLAASYNEQFF,TGCAGTGCTAGAAAACTAGCGGCCTCCTACAATGAGCAGTTCTTC
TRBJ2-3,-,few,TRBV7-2,CASSLSGRSSTDTQYF,TGTGCCAGCAGCTTAAGTGGGAGGTCTAGCACAGATACGCAGTATTTT
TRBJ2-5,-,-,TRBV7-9,CASSGGWFEGKETQYF,TGTGCCAGCAGCGGAGGTTGGTTCGAGGGTAAAGAGACCCAGTACTTC
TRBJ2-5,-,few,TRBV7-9,CASNPTASRETQYF,TGTGCCAGCAACCCGACAGCCTCCCGGGAGACCCAGTACTTC